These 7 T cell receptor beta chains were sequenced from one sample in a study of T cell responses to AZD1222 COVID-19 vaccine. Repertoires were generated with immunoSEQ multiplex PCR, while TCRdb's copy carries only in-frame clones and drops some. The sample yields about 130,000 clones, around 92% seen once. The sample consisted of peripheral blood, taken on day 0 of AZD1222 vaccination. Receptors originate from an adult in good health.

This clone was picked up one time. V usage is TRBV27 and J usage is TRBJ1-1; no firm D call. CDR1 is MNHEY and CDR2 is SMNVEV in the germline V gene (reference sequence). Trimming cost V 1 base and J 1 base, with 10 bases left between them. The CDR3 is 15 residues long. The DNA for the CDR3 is TGTGCCAGCAGTTTATTACGACATGGGAACACTGAAGCTTTCTTT. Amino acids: CASSLLRHGNTEAFF.

The DNA for the CDR3 is TGCAGCGCTCGGACAGGGACTGACTATGGCTACACCTTC. Translated: CSARTGTDYGYTF. The genes are TRBV29-1 and TRBJ1-2; TRBD1 matches at 8 bases. The CDR3 extends over 13 amino acids. V gave up 7 bases and J gave up 3 bases; unmatched junction bases: 7. Per germline, CDR1 SQVTM and CDR2 ANQGSEA.

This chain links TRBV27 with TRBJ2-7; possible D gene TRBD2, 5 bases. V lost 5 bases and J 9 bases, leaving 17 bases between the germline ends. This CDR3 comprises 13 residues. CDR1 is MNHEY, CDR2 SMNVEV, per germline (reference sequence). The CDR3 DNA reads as TGTGCCAGCAGTCCTACTAGGGATTTGGTGCAGTACTTC. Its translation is CASSPTRDLVQYF.

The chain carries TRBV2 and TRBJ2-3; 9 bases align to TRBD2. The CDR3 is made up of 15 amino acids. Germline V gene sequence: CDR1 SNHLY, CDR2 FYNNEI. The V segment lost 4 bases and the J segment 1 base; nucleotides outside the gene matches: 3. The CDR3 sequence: CASSVQRGGTDTQYF. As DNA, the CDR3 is TGTGCCAGCAGTGTTCAGCGGGGGGGCACAGATACGCAGTATTTT.

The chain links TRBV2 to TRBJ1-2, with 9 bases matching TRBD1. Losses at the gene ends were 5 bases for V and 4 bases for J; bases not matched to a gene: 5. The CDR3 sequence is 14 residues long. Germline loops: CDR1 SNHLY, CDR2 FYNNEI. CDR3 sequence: CASSRQGVGYGYTF. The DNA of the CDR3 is TGTGCCAGCAGTCGACAGGGGGTCGGCTATGGCTACACCTTC.

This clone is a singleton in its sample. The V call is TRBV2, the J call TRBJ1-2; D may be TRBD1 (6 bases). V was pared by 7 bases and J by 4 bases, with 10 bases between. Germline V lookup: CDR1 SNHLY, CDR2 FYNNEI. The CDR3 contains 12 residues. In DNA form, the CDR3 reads TGTGCCAGCACCACAGGGCGCTATGGCTACACCTTC. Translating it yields CASTTGRYGYTF.

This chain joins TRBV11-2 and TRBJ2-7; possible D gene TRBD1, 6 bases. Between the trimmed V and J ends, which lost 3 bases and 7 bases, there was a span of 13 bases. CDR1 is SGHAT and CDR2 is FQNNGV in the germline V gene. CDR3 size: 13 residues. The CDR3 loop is CASSFQGRSEQYF. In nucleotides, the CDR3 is TGTGCCAGCAGCTTCCAGGGGCGGTCAGAGCAGTACTTC.